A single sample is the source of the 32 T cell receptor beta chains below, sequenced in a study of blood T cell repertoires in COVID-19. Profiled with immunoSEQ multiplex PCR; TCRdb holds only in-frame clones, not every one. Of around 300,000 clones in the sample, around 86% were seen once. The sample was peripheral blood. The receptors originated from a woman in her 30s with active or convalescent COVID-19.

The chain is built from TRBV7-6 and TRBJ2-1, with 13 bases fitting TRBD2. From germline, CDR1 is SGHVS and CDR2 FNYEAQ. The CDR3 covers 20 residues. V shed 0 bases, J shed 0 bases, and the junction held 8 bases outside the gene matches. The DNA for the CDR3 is TGTGCCAGCAGCTTAGCGACTAGCGGGGGGTTATTAGGCTCCTACAATGAGCAGTTCTTC. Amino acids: CASSLATSGGLLGSYNEQFF.

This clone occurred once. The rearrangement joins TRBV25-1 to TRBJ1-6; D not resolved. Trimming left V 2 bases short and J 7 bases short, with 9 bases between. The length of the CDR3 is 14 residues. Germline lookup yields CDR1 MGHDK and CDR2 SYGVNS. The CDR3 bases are TGTGCCAGCAGTGAAGGGCAGCTAAATTCACCCCTCCACTTT. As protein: CASSEGQLNSPLHF.

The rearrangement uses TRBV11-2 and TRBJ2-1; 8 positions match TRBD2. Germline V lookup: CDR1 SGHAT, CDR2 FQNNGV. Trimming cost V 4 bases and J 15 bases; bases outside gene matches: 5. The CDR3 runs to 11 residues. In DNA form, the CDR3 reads TGTGCCAGCAGCTCGGGGGGGCCCCCGTTCTTC. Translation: CASSSGGPPFF.

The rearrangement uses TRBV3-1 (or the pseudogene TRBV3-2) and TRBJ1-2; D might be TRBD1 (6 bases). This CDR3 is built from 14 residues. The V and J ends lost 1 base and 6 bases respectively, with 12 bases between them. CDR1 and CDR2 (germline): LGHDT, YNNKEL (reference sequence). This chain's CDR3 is CASSQGGLPHGYTF. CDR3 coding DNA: TGTGCCAGCAGCCAAGGGGGGCTCCCCCATGGCTACACCTTC.

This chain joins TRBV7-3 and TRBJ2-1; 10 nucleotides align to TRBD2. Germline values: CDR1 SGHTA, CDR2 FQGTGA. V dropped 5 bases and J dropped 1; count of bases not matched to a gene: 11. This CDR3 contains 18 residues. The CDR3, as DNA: TGTGCCAGCAGCGTTACTAGCGGGGTCTCCCAATCCTACAATGAGCAGTTCTTC. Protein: CASSVTSGVSQSYNEQFF.

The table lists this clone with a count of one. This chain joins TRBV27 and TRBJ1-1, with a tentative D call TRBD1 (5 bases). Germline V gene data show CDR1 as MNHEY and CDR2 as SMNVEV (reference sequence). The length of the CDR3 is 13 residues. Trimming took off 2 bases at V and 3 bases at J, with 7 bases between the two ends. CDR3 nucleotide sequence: TGTGCCAGCAGTTTAACACAGGACACTGAAGCTTTCTTT. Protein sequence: CASSLTQDTEAFF.

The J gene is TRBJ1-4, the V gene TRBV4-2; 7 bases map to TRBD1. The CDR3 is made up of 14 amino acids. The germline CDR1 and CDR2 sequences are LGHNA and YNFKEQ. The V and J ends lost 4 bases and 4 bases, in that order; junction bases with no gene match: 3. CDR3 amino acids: CASSPDRINEKLFF. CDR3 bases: TGTGCCAGCAGCCCGGACAGGATTAATGAAAAACTGTTTTTT.

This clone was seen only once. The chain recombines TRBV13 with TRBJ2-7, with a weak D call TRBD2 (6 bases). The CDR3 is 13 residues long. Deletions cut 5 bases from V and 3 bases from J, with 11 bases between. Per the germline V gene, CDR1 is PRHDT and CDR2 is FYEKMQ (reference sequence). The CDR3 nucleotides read TGTGCCAGCAGCGACGGGACTTTCTACGAGCAGTACTTC. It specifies CASSDGTFYEQYF.

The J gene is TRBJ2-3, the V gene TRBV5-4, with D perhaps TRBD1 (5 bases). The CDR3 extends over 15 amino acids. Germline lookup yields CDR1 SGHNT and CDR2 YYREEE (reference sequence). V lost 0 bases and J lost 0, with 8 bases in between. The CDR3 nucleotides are TGTGCCAGCAGCTTGGGGGGCTTAAGCACAGATACGCAGTATTTT. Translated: CASSLGGLSTDTQYF.

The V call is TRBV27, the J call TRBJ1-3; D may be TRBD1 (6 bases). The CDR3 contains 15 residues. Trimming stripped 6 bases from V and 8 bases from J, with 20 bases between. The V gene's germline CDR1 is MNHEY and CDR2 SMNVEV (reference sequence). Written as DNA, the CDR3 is TGTGCCAGCAGCCCTATCCAACAGGGTAGTCACACCATATATTTT. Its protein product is CASSPIQQGSHTIYF.

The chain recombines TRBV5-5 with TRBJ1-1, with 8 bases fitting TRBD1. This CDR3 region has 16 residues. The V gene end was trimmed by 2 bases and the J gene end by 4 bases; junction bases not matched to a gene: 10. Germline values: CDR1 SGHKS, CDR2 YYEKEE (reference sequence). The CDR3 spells CASSFIPRDRGTEAFF. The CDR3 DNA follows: TGTGCCAGCAGCTTCATCCCCCGCGACAGGGGCACTGAAGCTTTCTTT.

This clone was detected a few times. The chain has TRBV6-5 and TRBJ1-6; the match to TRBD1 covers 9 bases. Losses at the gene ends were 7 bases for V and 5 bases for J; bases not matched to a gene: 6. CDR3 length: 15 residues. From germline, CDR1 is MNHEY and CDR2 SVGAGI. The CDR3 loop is CASIRDRVDNSPLHF. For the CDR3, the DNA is TGTGCCAGCATCCGGGACAGGGTTGATAATTCACCCCTCCACTTT.

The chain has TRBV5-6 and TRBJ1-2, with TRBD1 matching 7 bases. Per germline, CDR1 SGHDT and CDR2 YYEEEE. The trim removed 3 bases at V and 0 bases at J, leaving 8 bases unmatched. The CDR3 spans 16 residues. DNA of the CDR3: TGTGCCAGCAGCTCGGACAGGACGACCCCTAACTATGGCTACACCTTC. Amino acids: CASSSDRTTPNYGYTF.

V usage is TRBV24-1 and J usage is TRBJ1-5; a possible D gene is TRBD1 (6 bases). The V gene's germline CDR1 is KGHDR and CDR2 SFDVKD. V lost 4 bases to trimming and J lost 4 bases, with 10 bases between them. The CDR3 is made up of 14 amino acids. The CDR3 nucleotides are TGTGCCACCAGTGACACCAGGGGTAATCAGCCCCAGCATTTT. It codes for CATSDTRGNQPQHF.

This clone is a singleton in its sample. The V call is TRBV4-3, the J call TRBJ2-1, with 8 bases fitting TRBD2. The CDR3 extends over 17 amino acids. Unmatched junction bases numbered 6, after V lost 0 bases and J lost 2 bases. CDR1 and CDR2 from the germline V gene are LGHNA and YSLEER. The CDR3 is CASSQDTSGFAYNEQFF. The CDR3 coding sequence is TGCGCCAGCAGCCAAGATACTAGCGGCTTCGCCTACAATGAGCAGTTCTTC.

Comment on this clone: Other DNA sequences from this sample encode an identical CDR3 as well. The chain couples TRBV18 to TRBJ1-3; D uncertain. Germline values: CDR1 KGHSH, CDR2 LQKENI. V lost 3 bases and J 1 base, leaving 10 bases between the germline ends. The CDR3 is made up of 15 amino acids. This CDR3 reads CASSPPGRSGNTIYF. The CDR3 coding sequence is TGTGCCAGCTCACCCCCCGGGAGATCTGGAAACACCATATATTTT. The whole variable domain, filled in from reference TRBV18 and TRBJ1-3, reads NAGVMQNPRHLVRRRGQEARLRCSPMKGHSHVYWYRQLPEEGLKFMVYLQKENIIDESGMPKERFSAEFPKEGPSILRIQQVVRGDSAAYFCASSPPGRSGNTIYFGEGSWLTVV.

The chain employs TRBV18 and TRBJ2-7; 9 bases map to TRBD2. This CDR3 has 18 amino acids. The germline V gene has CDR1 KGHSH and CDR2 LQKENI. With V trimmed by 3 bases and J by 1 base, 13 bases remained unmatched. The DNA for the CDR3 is TGTGCCAGCTCACCTCGTAGTTCCGCTAGCGGGGCATCCTACGAGCAGTACTTC. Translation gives CASSPRSSASGASYEQYF.

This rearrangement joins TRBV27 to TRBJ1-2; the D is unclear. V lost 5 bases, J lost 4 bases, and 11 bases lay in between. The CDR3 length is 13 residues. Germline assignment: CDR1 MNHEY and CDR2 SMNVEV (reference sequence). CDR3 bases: TGTGCCAGCAGTCCCGAGATCGGCTATGGCTACACCTTC. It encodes CASSPEIGYGYTF.

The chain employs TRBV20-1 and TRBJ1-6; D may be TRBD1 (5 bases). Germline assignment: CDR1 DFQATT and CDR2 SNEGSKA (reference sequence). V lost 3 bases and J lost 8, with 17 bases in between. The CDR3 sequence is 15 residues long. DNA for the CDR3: TGCAGTGCTAGTTTCACCGGCAGGGTGGATTCACCCCTCCACTTT. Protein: CSASFTGRVDSPLHF.

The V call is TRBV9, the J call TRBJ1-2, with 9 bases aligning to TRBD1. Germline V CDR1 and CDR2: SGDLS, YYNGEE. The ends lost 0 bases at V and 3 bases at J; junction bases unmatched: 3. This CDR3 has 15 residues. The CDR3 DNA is TGTGCCAGCAGCGTAGACGGGACAGGGTACTATGGCTACACCTTC. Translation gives CASSVDGTGYYGYTF.

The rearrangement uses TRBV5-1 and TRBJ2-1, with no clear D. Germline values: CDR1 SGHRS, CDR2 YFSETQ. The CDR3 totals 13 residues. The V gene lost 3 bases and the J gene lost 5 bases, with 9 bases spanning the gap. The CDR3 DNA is TGCGCCAGCAGCTCGAACACCGACAATGAGCAGTTCTTC. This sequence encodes CASSSNTDNEQFF.

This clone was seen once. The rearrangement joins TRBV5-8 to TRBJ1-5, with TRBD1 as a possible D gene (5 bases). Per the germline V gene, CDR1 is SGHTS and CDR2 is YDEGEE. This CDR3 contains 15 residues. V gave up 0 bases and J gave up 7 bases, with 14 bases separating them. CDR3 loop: CASSLASQGGQPQHF. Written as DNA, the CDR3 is TGTGCCAGCAGCTTGGCTAGCCAGGGAGGGCAGCCCCAGCATTTT.

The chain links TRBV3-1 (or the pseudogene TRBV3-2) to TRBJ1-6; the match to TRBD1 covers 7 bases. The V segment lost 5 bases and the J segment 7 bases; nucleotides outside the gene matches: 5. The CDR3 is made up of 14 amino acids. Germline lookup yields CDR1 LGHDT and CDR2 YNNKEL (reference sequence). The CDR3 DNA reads TGTGCCAGCAGCGCACGACAGGGAAATTCACCCCTCCACTTT. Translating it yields CASSARQGNSPLHF.

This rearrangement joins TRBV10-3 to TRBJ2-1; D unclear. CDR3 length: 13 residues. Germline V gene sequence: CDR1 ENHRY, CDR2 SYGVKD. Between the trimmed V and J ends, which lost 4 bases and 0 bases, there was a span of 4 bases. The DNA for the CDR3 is TGTGCCATCAGTGCCTACTCCTACAATGAGCAGTTCTTC. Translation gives CAISAYSYNEQFF.

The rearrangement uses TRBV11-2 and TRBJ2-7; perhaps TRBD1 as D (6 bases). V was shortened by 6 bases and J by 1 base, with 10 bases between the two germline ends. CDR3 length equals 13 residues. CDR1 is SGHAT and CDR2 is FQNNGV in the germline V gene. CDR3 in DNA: TGTGCCAGCAGATTCACAGGGTCCTACGAGCAGTACTTC. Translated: CASRFTGSYEQYF.

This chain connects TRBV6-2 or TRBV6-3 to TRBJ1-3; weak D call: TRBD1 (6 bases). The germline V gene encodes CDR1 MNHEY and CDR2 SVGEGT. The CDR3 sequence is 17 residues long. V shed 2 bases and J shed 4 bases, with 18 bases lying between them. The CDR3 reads CASSYPSAGADGNTIYF. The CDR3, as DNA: TGTGCCAGCAGTTACCCCTCCGCAGGGGCGGACGGAAACACCATATATTTT.

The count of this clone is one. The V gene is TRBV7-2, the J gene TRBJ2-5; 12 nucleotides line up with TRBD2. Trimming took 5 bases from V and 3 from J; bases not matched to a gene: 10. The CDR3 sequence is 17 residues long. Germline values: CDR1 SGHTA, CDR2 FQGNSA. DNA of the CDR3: TGTGCCAGCAGCCGCGCTAGCGGGGGGGATTTTGAAGAGACCCAGTACTTC. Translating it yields CASSRASGGDFEETQYF.

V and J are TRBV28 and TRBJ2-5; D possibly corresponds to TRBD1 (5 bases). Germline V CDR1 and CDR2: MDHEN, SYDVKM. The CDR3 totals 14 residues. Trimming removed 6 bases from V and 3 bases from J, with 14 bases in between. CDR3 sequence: CASSSSGYEETQYF. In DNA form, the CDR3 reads TGTGCCAGCAGCAGTTCAGGGTATGAAGAGACCCAGTACTTC.

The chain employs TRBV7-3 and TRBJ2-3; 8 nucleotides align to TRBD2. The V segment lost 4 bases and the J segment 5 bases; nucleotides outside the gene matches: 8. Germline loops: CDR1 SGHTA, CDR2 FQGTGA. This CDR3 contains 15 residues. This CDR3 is CASSSRGAPRDTQYF. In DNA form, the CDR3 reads TGTGCCAGCAGCTCGCGGGGGGCCCCAAGAGATACGCAGTATTTT.

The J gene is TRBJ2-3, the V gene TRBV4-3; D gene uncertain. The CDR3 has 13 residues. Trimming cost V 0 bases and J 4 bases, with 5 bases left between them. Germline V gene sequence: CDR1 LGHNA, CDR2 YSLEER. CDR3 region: CASSQDLADTQYF. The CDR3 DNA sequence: TGCGCCAGCAGCCAAGATCTCGCAGATACGCAGTATTTT.

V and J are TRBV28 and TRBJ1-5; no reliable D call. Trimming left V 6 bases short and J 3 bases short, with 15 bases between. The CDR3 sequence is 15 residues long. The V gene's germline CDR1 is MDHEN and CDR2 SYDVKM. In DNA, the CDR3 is TGTGCCAGCAGAACTACCGACTTCACCAATCAGCCCCAGCATTTT. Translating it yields CASRTTDFTNQPQHF.

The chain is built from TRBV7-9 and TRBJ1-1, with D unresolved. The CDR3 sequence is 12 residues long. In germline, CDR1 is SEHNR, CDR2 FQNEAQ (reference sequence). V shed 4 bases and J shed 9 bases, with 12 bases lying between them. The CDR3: CASSSKAGKAFF. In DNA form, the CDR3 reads TGTGCCAGCAGCTCCAAAGCGGGTAAAGCTTTCTTT.